This entry lists 29 T cell receptor beta chains sequenced from one sample in a study of T cells in Graves' hyperthyroidism and ophthalmopathy. Researchers took RNA transcripts and amplified the TCR beta CDR3 regions from them. A first-round RT-PCR of the TCR CDR3 used the HTBI primer set. TCRdb re-derived calls from the multiplex PCR reads in MiXCR, one entry per CDR3 protein. The table has over 650,000 distinct CDR3 sequences, about a sixth seen once. Source material: blood. The receptors here all came from a man aged 18 to 30 with Graves' hyperthyroidism.

The rearrangement links TRBV20-1 to TRBJ2-5, with 7 bases matching TRBD2. CDR3 length equals 15 residues. V trimming: 0 bases; J trimming: 5 bases; junction bases outside the gene matches: 9. In germline, CDR1 is DFQATT, CDR2 SNEGSKA (reference sequence). CDR3 nucleotides: TGCAGTGCTAGAGAGGGGAGGGTGGGGAGGGAGACCCAGTACTTC. Residues: CSAREGRVGRETQYF.

This clonotype occurred many times. The V call is TRBV24-1, the J call TRBJ2-7, with 9 nucleotides matching TRBD1. The CDR3 has 17 amino acids. V was clipped by 4 bases and J by 7 bases; unmatched bases: 16. Germline V gene sequence: CDR1 KGHDR, CDR2 SFDVKD. CDR3 loop: CATSDPTGTGNLKEQYF. CDR3 in DNA: TGTGCCACCAGTGACCCTACCGGGACAGGGAACCTGAAGGAGCAGTACTTC.

This clonotype was seen many times. The chain joins TRBV12-3 or TRBV12-4 to TRBJ1-1; D uncertain. The length of the CDR3 is 14 residues. Trimming removed 6 bases at V and 1 base at J, with 12 bases between. The CDR3 reads CASSDPLKNTEAFF. CDR3 in DNA: TGTGCCAGCAGCGACCCCCTTAAGAACACTGAAGCTTTCTTT.

This clonotype was seen many times. The gene calls are TRBV11-2 and TRBJ2-2; no reliable D call. This CDR3 comprises 13 residues. The germline V gene has CDR1 SGHAT and CDR2 FQNNGV. V was pared by 5 bases and J by 6 bases, with 10 bases between. CDR3 in DNA: TGTGCCAGCAGCCACCCGCTATCCGGGGAGCTGTTTTTT. Translated, it gives CASSHPLSGELFF.

This rearrangement joins TRBV4-1 to TRBJ2-1; 10 nucleotides line up with TRBD2. The CDR3 is made up of 15 amino acids. J lost 8 bases, V lost 0 bases, and 4 bases had no gene match. The germline V gene has CDR1 MGHRA and CDR2 YSYEKL. The CDR3 DNA follows: TGCGCCAGCAGCCAAGAGCTAGCGGGAGTGGATGAGCAGTTCTTC. Its translation: CASSQELAGVDEQFF.

The chain is built from TRBV4-1 and TRBJ2-5, with 8 bases matching TRBD1. Germline lookup yields CDR1 MGHRA and CDR2 YSYEKL. With V trimmed by 0 bases and J by 5 bases, 5 bases remained unmatched. CDR3 length: 15 amino acids. The CDR3 DNA follows: TGCGCCAGCAGCCAAGAGCCAGACAGGGGCGAGACCCAGTACTTC. Its translation is CASSQEPDRGETQYF.

This clonotype has only one observation. This rearrangement joins TRBV7-9 to TRBJ2-1, with 8 bases fitting TRBD1. The V segment lost 5 bases and the J segment 6 bases; nucleotides outside the gene matches: 15. Germline CDR1 and CDR2: SEHNR and FQNEAQ (reference sequence). The CDR3 contains 17 residues. In DNA, the CDR3 is TGTGCCAGCAGCCAGGGGACAGGCCAGTTAATCCGCAATGAGCAGTTCTTC. Translation: CASSQGTGQLIRNEQFF.

Many counts were recorded for this clonotype. The V call is TRBV11-1, the J call TRBJ2-7; D gene ambiguous. V lost 2 bases to trimming and J lost 3 bases, with 11 bases between them. CDR1 is SGHAT, CDR2 FQDESV, per germline (reference sequence). The CDR3 contains 14 residues. CDR3 sequence (DNA): TGTGCCAGCAGCTTATCGGGCAGGAACTACGAGCAGTACTTC. Residues: CASSLSGRNYEQYF.

This clonotype was seen at least ten times. This chain connects TRBV20-1 to TRBJ2-5, with D maybe TRBD1 (5 bases). The CDR3 covers 13 residues. Germline CDR1 reads DFQATT; CDR2 reads SNEGSKA (reference sequence). V was clipped by 3 bases and J by 4 bases, with 12 bases between them. CDR3 bases: TGCAGTGCTAGCAGCAGGCAGGGAGAGACCCAGTACTTC. It codes for CSASSRQGETQYF.

J is TRBJ1-3 and V is TRBV5-1, with D possibly TRBD1 on 6 matching bases. With 4 bases removed from V and 2 bases from J, the gap between germline ends came to 19 bases. CDR3 size: 17 residues. CDR1 and CDR2 (germline): SGHRS, YFSETQ. The CDR3 nucleotides read TGCGCCAGCAGCCCCGGAGTACAGGGAAGGCCTGGAAACACCATATATTTT. It translates to CASSPGVQGRPGNTIYF. Looking up the rest from reference TRBV5-1 and TRBJ1-3 gives the full variable domain: KAGVTQTPRYLIKTRGQQVTLSCSPISGHRSVSWYQQTPGQGLQFLFEYFSETQRNKGNFPGRFSGRQFSNSRSEMNVSTLELGDSALYLCASSPGVQGRPGNTIYFGEGSWLTVV.

The chain is built from TRBV29-1 and TRBJ1-2, with D hard to call. This CDR3 is built from 13 residues. Trimming removed 1 base at V and 0 bases at J, with 6 bases between. Germline CDR1 SQVTM, CDR2 ANQGSEA. CDR3 bases: TGCAGCGTTGAAGGCAATACTAACTATGGCTACACCTTC. Its protein is CSVEGNTNYGYTF.

This clonotype was counted between two and nine times. V and J are TRBV6-1 and TRBJ2-3, with a possible D match to TRBD2 (6 bases). Germline V lookup: CDR1 MNHNS, CDR2 SASEGT. CDR3 length: 15 amino acids. V shed 7 bases and J shed 0 bases, with 14 bases lying between them. DNA for the CDR3: TGTGCCAGCAAACGGCGGGGCCATAGCACAGATACGCAGTATTTT. Translated: CASKRRGHSTDTQYF.

DNA of the CDR3: TGTGCCAGCAGCCTTGACCGAAGCTCTGGAAACACCATATATTTT. Its translation is CASSLDRSSGNTIYF. This sequence joins TRBV3-1 and TRBJ1-3, with no clear D. CDR1 is LGHDT, CDR2 YNNKEL, per germline (reference sequence). V lost 4 bases and J lost 0, with 10 bases in between. The CDR3 is 15 amino acids.

This clonotype was seen a few times. The chain couples TRBV18 to TRBJ1-5; D is possibly TRBD1 (5 bases). The CDR3 runs to 15 residues. Germline V CDR1 and CDR2: KGHSH, LQKENI. V lost 2 bases and J lost 3, with 11 bases in between. The chain's CDR3 is CASSPTGTDNQPQHF. CDR3 sequence (DNA): TGTGCCAGCTCACCAACCGGGACGGACAATCAGCCCCAGCATTTT.

The sample holds many counts of this clonotype. The CDR3 sequence: CASSYSRQGGYEQYF. DNA of the CDR3: TGTGCCAGCAGTTACTCGAGGCAGGGAGGGTACGAGCAGTACTTC. The V and J genes are TRBV6-5 and TRBJ2-7, with TRBD2 identical over 7 bases. The CDR3 sequence is 15 residues long. Germline CDR1 reads MNHEY; CDR2 reads SVGAGI. The junction had 6 bases not matched to a gene; V was cut back by 0 bases and J by 4 bases.

V gene TRBV14 combines with J gene TRBJ2-1; a possible D gene is TRBD1 (6 bases). In germline, CDR1 is SGHDN, CDR2 FVKESK. V was pared by 1 base and J by 4 bases, with 17 bases between. There are 17 residues in the CDR3. The CDR3 DNA reads TGTGCCAGCAGCCAAGCCAGGGGCCTAAGTTCGTACAATGAGCAGTTCTTC. Its protein product is CASSQARGLSSYNEQFF.

The V call is TRBV12-3 or TRBV12-4, the J call TRBJ2-3; 10 bases are shared with TRBD1. This CDR3 comprises 16 residues. Germline trimming cut 4 bases from V and 3 bases from J; bases unmatched to any gene: 7. The CDR3 DNA follows: TGTGCCAGCAGTTCGGGACAGGGGTACCCTACAGATACGCAGTATTTT. As protein: CASSSGQGYPTDTQYF.

This chain uses TRBV18 with TRBJ1-1, with TRBD1 identical over 7 bases. Germline loops: CDR1 KGHSH, CDR2 LQKENI. This CDR3 has 16 residues. V lost 4 bases, J lost 1 base, and 9 bases stayed unmatched. CDR3 DNA: TGTGCCAGCTCACTCTTGGGACAGCTCGGGAACACTGAAGCTTTCTTT. Amino acids: CASSLLGQLGNTEAFF.

This clonotype appeared many times. CDR3 protein: CASSYLAGGDNEQFF. In DNA, the CDR3 is TGTGCCAGCAGTTACCTAGCGGGGGGGGACAATGAGCAGTTCTTC. This chain joins TRBV27 and TRBJ2-1; 12 nucleotides agree with TRBD2. The J segment lost 5 bases and the V segment lost 4 bases, leaving 3 bases of the junction unmatched. Germline values: CDR1 MNHEY, CDR2 SMNVEV (reference sequence). The CDR3 extends over 15 amino acids.

This clonotype was seen a handful of times. The V gene is TRBV28, the J gene TRBJ2-1, with TRBD2 matching 11 bases. Germline loops: CDR1 MDHEN, CDR2 SYDVKM. After removal of 7 bases from V and 4 bases from J, the junction contained 6 bases not matched to a gene. The CDR3 sequence is 15 residues long. The DNA for the CDR3 is TGTGCCAGCATAGCCGGGACTAGCGGTTACAATGAGCAGTTCTTC. It yields the protein CASIAGTSGYNEQFF.

The table lists this clonotype with many counts. The CDR3 nucleotides are TGCAGTGCCGAGCGGGACCCGGGCGACAATGAGCAGTTCTTC. Translated: CSAERDPGDNEQFF. The chain links TRBV20-1 to TRBJ2-1; 7 bases fit TRBD2. Germline loops: CDR1 DFQATT, CDR2 SNEGSKA (reference sequence). V lost 6 bases, J lost 5 bases, and 10 bases stayed unmatched. CDR3 length: 14 amino acids.

This clonotype was picked up many times. V gene TRBV27 combines with J gene TRBJ2-5, with D possibly TRBD2 on 5 matching bases. Germline CDR1 MNHEY, CDR2 SMNVEV (reference sequence). The CDR3 has 13 residues. Trimming took off 6 bases at V and 5 bases at J, with 13 bases between the two ends. CDR3 coding DNA: TGTGCCAGCAGCCCGGGGTTCGCGGAGACCCAGTACTTC. Its translation: CASSPGFAETQYF.

This sequence joins TRBV29-1 and TRBJ2-1; D possibly corresponds to TRBD1 (6 bases). The V end lost 0 bases, the J end lost 3 bases, and 12 bases lay between the germline ends. Per germline, CDR1 SQVTM and CDR2 ANQGSEA. This CDR3 is built from 15 residues. CDR3 nucleotide sequence: TGCAGCGTTGAAGATTTAGGACAGCTCTACAATGAGCAGTTCTTC. Amino acids: CSVEDLGQLYNEQFF.

This clonotype has at least ten counts. This chain links TRBV12-5 with TRBJ1-1; D uncertain. This CDR3 is built from 12 residues. The ends were cut back, 6 bases at V and 7 bases at J, with 12 bases in the middle. Germline CDR1 is LGHNT and CDR2 is FRNRAP. Here the CDR3 reads CASGPDRFEAFF. CDR3 DNA: TGTGCTAGTGGCCCGGACCGATTTGAAGCTTTCTTT.

CDR3 amino acids: CSARDRRSGRMAFF. The CDR3, as DNA: TGCAGTGCTAGAGATCGAAGGTCGGGGAGGATGGCTTTCTTT. The chain carries TRBV20-1 and TRBJ1-1; D is unclear. CDR1 and CDR2 from the germline V gene are DFQATT and SNEGSKA (reference sequence). This CDR3 is built from 14 residues. V was pared by 0 bases and J by 11 bases, with 19 bases between.

This clonotype was counted many times. The chain employs TRBV12-3 or TRBV12-4 and TRBJ2-5; 14 bases match TRBD2. The CDR3 sequence is 18 residues long. V lost 4 bases and J lost 5; bases outside the gene matches: 12. This CDR3 reads CASSSPGLAGVGRETQYF. The CDR3, as DNA: TGTGCCAGCAGTTCGCCGGGACTAGCGGGAGTTGGGAGGGAGACCCAGTACTTC.

This clonotype was seen more than once but under ten times. The J gene is TRBJ2-1, the V gene TRBV18; 14 nucleotides match TRBD2. CDR3 length: 20 residues. Germline V gene sequence: CDR1 KGHSH, CDR2 LQKENI. J gave up 6 bases and V 2 bases, and 15 bases lay outside the gene matches. CDR3 protein: CASSPRGTSGSISRSNEQFF. The CDR3 DNA sequence: TGTGCCAGCTCACCAAGGGGGACTAGCGGGAGTATAAGTAGGAGCAATGAGCAGTTCTTC.

This clonotype was seen ten or more times. This chain joins TRBV7-3 and TRBJ2-3; 11 bases align to TRBD2. The germline V gene has CDR1 SGHTA and CDR2 FQGTGA. V gave up 5 bases and J gave up 4 bases; unmatched junction bases: 5. The CDR3 is made up of 15 amino acids. CDR3 nucleotides: TGTGCCAGCAGCCTAGGACTAGCGGGCGCAGATACGCAGTATTTT. Encoded protein: CASSLGLAGADTQYF. The complete variable domain, with remaining parts taken from reference TRBV7-3 and TRBJ2-3, reads GAGVSQTPSNKVTEKGKYVELRCDPISGHTALYWYRQSLGQGPEFLIYFQGTGAADDSGLPNDRFFAVRPEGSVSTLKIQRTERGDSAVYLCASSLGLAGADTQYFGPGTRLTVL.

V usage is TRBV12-3 or TRBV12-4 and J usage is TRBJ2-7; 11 bases match TRBD1. There are 13 residues in the CDR3. After removal of 7 bases from V and 6 bases from J, the junction contained 5 bases not matched to a gene. CDR3: CASIRDRGGEQYF. CDR3 nucleotide sequence: TGTGCCAGCATCCGGGACAGGGGGGGCGAGCAGTACTTC.